These T cell receptor beta chains were read from a single sample in a study of Graves' ophthalmopathy and Graves' hyperthyroidism. TCRdb reanalysed the multiplex PCR reads using MiXCR and keeps one entry per CDR3 protein. The repertoire holds hundreds of thousands of distinct CDR3 sequences, with approximately 39% as singletons. The specimen was peripheral blood. The origin of the receptors is an adult man with Graves' ophthalmopathy. CDR3s leave out the opening cysteine and the closing phenylalanine or tryptophan.

j_call	v_call	cdr3_length	cdr3_aa
TRBJ1-5	TRBV27	13	ASKAGGHSNQPQH
TRBJ1-1	TRBV5-1	12	ASSLGGMNTETF
TRBJ2-7	TRBV6-6	12	ASSYLGFSYEQY
TRBJ2-5	TRBV2	13	ASSEGNTNQETQY
TRBJ1-6	TRBV10-3	12	AIRGTEDNSPLH
TRBJ2-6	TRBV7-2	14	ASSSPTGDGANVLT
NA	TRBV29-1	10	SAQTANNEQF
TRBJ1-6	TRBV2	13	ASRDGGSYNSPLH
TRBJ1-2	TRBV7-2	13	ASSQPGRRNYGYT
NA	TRBV7-2	13	ANSLAGADSYEQY
TRBJ2-5	TRBV7-2	13	ASSLVLWGIETQY
TRBJ2-6	TRBV15	14	ATSSERSSGANVLT
TRBJ2-7	TRBV24-1	12	ATSDANSRSEQY
TRBJ1-1	TRBV29-1	11	SVAVQMGTEAF
TRBJ1-2	TRBV24-1	11	ATSAGGNYGYT
TRBJ1-2	TRBV13	11	ASSATTDYGYT
TRBJ2-7	TRBV14	11	ASSQGGRDEQY
TRBJ2-7	TRBV5-1	12	ASSFGLADNEQY
TRBJ2-6	TRBV19	13	ASSITGAGANVLT
TRBJ2-7	TRBV20-1	16	SARDADRGSGSSYEQY
TRBJ1-2	TRBV19	12	ASSKRGVGYGYT
TRBJ1-6	TRBV10-3	11	AIRQEGYSPLH
TRBJ2-6	TRBV10-3	13	ANRPYLSGANVLT
TRBJ2-7	TRBV25-1	13	ASSPIEAGYYEQY